This T cell receptor beta chain came from a study of Ad26.COV2.S vaccination and SARS-CoV-2 variants. TCRdb's copy holds only in-frame clones and misses some; the assay was immunoSEQ multiplex PCR. The sample holds about 350,000 clones, about 91% seen once. V lost 0 bases and J 3 bases, leaving 11 bases between the germline ends. Germline assignment: CDR1 SGDLS and CDR2 YYNGEE. The CDR3 loop spans 15 amino acids. Sequencing used peripheral blood, obtained after recovery from COVID-19. The receptor's source is a human donor who had recovered from COVID-19. The chain couples TRBV9 to TRBJ2-3; no clear D. CDR3 DNA: TGTGCCAGCAGCGTAGAGCCGTTTAAGACAGATACGCAGTATTTT. Amino acid sequence: CASSVEPFKTDTQYF.